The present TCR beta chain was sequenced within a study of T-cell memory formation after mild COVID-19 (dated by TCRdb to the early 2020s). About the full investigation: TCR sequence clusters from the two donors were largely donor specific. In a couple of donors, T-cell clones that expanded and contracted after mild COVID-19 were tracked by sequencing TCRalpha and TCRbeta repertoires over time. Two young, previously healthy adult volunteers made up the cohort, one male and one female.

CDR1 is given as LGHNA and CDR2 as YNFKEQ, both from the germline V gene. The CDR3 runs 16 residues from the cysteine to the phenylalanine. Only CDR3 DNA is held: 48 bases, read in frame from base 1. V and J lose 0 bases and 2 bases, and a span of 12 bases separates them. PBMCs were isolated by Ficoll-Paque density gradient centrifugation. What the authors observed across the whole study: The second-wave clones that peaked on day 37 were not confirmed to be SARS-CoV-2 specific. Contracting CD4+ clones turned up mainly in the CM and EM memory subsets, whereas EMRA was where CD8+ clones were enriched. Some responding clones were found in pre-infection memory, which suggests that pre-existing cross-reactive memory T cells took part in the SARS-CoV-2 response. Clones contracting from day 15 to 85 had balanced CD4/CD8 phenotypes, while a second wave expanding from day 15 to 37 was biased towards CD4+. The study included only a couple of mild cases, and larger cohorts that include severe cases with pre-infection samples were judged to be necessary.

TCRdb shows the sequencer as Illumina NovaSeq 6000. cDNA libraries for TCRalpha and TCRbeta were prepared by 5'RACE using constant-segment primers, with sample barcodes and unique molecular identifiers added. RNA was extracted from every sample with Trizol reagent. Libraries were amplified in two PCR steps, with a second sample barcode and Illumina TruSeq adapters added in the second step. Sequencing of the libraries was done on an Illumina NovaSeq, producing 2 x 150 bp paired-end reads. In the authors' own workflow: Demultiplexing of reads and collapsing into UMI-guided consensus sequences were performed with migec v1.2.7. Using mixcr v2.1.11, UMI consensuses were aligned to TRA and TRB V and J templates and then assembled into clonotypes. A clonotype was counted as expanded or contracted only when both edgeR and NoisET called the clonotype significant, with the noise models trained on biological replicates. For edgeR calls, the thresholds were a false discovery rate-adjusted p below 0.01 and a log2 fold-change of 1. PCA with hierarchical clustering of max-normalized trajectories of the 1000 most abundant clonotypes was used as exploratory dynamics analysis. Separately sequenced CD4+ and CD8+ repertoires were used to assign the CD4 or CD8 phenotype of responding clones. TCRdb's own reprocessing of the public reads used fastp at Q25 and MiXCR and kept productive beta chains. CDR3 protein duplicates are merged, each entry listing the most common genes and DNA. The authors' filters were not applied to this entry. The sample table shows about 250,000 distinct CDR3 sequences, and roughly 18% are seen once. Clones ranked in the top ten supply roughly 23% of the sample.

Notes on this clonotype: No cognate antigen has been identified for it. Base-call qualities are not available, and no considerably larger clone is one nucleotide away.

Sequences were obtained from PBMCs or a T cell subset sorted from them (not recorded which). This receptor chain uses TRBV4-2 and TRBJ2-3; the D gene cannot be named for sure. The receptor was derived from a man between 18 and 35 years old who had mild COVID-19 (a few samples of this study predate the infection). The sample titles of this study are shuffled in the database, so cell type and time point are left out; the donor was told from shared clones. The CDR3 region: CASSQDLMGNTDTQYF. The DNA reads TGTGCCAGCAGCCAAGATCTTATGGGGAACACAGATACGCAGTATTTT.